The TCR beta chain described here comes from a study of blood T cell repertoires in COVID-19. Turning to the study itself: The study drew acute and convalescent COVID-19 samples from the United States, Italy and Spain. T cells, B-cell-depleted T cells, or PBMCs supplied cDNA or gDNA.

In the source study's methods: Cell counts per sample came from amplifying reference gene primers. Libraries were prepared by immunoSEQ multiplex PCR; TCRdb keeps only in-frame clonotypes and omits some of them. V, J and clone size reflect that table, while D and trimming were determined from the DNA. The data show tens of thousands of clones, roughly 88% seen once. The sequencing input was peripheral blood. The TCR was taken from a woman of 80 years or more with active or convalescent COVID-19.

The CDR3 loop reads CASSELGGREPQHF. The CDR3, as DNA: TGTGCCAGCAGTGAGTTGGGGGGGCGCGAGCCCCAGCATTTT. The rearrangement joins TRBV2 to TRBJ1-5, with a possible D match to TRBD1 (6 bases). Trimming stripped 3 bases from V and 8 bases from J, with 14 bases between. The CDR3 covers 14 residues. Germline loops: CDR1 SNHLY, CDR2 FYNNEI.